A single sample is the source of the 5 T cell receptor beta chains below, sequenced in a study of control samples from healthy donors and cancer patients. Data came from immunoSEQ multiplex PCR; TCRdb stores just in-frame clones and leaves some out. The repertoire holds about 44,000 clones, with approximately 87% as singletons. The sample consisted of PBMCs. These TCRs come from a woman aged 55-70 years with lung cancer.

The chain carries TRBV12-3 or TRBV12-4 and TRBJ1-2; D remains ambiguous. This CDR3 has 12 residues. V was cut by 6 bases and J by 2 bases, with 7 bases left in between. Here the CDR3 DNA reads TGTGCCAGCAGAAGGGCCAACTATGGCTACACCTTC. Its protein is CASRRANYGYTF.

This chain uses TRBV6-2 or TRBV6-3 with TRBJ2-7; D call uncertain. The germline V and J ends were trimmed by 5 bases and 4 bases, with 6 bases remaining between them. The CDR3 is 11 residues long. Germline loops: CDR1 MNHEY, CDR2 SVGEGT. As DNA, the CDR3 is TGTGCCAGCAGTCAAATATACGAGCAGTACTTC. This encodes CASSQIYEQYF.

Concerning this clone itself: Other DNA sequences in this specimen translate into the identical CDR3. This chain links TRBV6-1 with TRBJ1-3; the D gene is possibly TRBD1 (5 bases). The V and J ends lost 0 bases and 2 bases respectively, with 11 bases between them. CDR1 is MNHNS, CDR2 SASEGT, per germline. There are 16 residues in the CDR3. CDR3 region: CASSEAGTGAGNTIYF. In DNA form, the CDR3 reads TGTGCCAGCAGTGAAGCGGGAACAGGTGCTGGAAACACCATATATTTT.

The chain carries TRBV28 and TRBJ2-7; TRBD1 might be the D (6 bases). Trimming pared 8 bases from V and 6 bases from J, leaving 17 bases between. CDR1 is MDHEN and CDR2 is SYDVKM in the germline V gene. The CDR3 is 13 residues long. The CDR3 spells CASGDTEWSEQYF. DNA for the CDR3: TGTGCCAGCGGGGACACGGAGTGGAGCGAGCAGTACTTC.

Written as DNA, the CDR3 is TGCGCCAGCAGCCCTCTAGCGGGAGGCACCACCGGGCAAGATACGCAGTATTTT. It encodes CASSPLAGGTTGQDTQYF. This sequence joins TRBV4-3 and TRBJ2-3; 11 bases agree with TRBD2. The V gene's germline CDR1 is LGHNA and CDR2 YSLEER. The CDR3 sequence is 18 residues long. V trimming: 4 bases; J trimming: 5 bases; junction bases outside the gene matches: 14.